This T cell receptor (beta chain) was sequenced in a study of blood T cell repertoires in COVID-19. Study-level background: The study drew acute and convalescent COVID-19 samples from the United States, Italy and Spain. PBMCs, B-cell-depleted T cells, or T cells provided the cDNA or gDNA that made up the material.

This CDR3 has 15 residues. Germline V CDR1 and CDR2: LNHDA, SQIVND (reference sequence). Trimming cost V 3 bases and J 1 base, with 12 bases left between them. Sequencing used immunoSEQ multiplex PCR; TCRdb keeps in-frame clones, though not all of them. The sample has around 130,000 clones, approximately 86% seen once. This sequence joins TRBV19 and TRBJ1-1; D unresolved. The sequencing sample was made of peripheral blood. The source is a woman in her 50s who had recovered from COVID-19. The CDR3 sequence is CASSINVVRNTEAFF. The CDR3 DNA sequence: TGTGCCAGTAGTATCAATGTTGTCAGGAACACTGAAGCTTTCTTT.